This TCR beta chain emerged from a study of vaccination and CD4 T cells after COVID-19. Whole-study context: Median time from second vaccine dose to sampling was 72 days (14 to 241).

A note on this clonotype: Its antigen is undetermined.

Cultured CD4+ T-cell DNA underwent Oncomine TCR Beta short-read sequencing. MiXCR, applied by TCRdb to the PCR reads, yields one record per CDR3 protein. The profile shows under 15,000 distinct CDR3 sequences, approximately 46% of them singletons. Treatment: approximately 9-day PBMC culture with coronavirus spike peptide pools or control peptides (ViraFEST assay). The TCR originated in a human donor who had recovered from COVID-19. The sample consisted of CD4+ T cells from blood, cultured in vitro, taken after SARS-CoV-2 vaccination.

The CDR3 bases are TGCAGTGCTCCTCCCTTGGGGTACAATGAGCAGTTCTTC. It encodes CSAPPLGYNEQFF. The J gene is TRBJ2-1, the V gene TRBV20-1; D not resolved. Trimming cost V 5 bases and J 4 bases, with 12 bases left between them. The CDR3 sequence is 13 residues long. Germline V lookup: CDR1 DFQATT, CDR2 SNEGSKA (reference sequence).